This section outlines one TCR beta chain sequence together with its context. What it binds is not known. The V end lost 1 base, the J end lost 7 bases, and 15 bases lay between the germline ends. The CDR3 loop spans 15 amino acids. Germline-derived CDR1 and CDR2 are SGHRS and YFSETQ. TCRdb keeps only in-frame clones here, not all; method: immunoSEQ multiplex PCR. The sample contains over 75,000 clones, about 82% of which appear only once. These data belong to a study of graft-versus-host responses after intestinal transplantation. Whole-study results and caveats: The presence of high graft-versus-host to host-versus-graft clonal ratios in allografts characterized patients with graft-donor T cell macrochimerism.

The gene calls are TRBV5-1 and TRBJ2-1, with D perhaps matching TRBD1 or TRBD2 (5 bases each). This sequence was found in a human patient who received an intestinal transplant, so some T cells may come from the graft donor. The input for sequencing was PBMCs, taken 255 days after intestinal transplant. The CDR3: CASSLLEGQGNEQFF. Here the CDR3 DNA reads TGCGCCAGCAGCTTGCTCGAGGGGCAGGGTAATGAGCAGTTCTTC.